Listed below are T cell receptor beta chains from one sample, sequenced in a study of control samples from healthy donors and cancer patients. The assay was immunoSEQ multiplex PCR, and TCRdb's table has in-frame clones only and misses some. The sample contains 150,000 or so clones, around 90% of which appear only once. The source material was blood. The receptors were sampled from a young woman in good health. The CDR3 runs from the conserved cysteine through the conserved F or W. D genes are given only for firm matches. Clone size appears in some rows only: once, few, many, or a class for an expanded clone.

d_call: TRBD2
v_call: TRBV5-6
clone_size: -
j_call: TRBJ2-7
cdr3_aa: CASSLTSGRATYEQYF
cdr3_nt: TGTGCCAGCAGCTTGACTAGCGGGAGGGCCACCTACGAGCAGTACTTC

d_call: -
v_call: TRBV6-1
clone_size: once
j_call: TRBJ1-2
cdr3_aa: CASTLRGVDGYTF
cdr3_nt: TGTGCCAGCACTCTAAGGGGGGTCGATGGCTACACCTTC

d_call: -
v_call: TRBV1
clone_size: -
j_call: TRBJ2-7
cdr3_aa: CTSSQDGPRCLSYEQYF
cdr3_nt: TGCACCAGCAGCCAAGATGGCCCAAGGTGCCTCTCCTACGAGCAGTACTTC

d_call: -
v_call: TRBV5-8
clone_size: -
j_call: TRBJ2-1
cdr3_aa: CASSPRTASSYNEQFF
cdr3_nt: TGTGCCAGCAGCCCTCGGACCGCGAGCTCCTACAATGAGCAGTTCTTC

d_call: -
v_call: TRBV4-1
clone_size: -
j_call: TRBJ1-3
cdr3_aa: CASSHPQGGKRNTIYF
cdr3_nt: TGCGCCAGCAGCCATCCACAGGGTGGTAAAAGAAACACCATATATTTT

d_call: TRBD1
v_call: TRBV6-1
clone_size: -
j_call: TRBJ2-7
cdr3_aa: CASSEGLGQGSSEQYF
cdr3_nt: TGTGCCAGCAGTGAGGGGCTAGGACAGGGCTCTTCCGAGCAGTACTTC

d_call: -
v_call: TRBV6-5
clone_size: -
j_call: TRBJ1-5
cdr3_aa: CASSYSQGVRPQHF
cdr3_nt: TGTGCCAGCAGTTACAGTCAGGGCGTCCGGCCCCAGCATTTT

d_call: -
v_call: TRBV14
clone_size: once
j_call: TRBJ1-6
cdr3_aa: CASSQDLNYNSPLHF
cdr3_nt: TGTGCCAGCAGCCAAGATTTAAATTATAATTCACCCCTCCACTTT

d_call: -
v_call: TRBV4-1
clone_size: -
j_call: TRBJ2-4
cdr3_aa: CASSPDIAKNIQYF
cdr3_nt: TGCGCCAGCAGCCCGGACATAGCCAAAAACATTCAGTACTTC

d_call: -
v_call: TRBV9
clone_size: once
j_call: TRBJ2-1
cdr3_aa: CASSVVGGSYNEQFF
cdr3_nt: TGTGCCAGCAGCGTAGTGGGCGGCTCCTACAATGAGCAGTTCTTC

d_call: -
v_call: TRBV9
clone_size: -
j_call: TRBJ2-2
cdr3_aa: CASSTGAWGTGELFF
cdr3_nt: TGTGCCAGCAGCACCGGGGCCTGGGGCACCGGGGAGCTGTTTTTT

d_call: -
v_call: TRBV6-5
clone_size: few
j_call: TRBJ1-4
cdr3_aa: CASSQGPATNEKLFF
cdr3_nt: TGTGCCAGCTCCCAGGGGCCTGCAACTAATGAAAAACTGTTTTTT

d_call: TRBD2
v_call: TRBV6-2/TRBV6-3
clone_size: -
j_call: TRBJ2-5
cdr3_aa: CASSALILAGGRTQYF
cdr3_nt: TGTGCCAGCAGTGCCCTAATTCTAGCGGGAGGCCGGACCCAGTACTTC

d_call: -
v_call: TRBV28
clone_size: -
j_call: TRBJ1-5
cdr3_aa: CASIHRDGNQPQHF
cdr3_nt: TGTGCCAGCATCCACCGGGACGGCAATCAGCCCCAGCATTTT

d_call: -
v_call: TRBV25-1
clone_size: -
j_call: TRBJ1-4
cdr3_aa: CASRGPGEKLFF
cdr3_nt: TGTGCCAGCAGGGGGCCGGGTGAAAAACTGTTTTTT

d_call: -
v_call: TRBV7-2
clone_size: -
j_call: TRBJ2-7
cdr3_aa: CASSLEGILGVSSYEQYF
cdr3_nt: TGTGCCAGCAGCTTAGAGGGGATCTTGGGTGTAAGCTCCTACGAGCAGTACTTC

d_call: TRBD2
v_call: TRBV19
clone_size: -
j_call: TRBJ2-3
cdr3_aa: CASTPGLATDTQYF
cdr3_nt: TGTGCCAGTACCCCGGGACTAGCCACAGATACGCAGTATTTT